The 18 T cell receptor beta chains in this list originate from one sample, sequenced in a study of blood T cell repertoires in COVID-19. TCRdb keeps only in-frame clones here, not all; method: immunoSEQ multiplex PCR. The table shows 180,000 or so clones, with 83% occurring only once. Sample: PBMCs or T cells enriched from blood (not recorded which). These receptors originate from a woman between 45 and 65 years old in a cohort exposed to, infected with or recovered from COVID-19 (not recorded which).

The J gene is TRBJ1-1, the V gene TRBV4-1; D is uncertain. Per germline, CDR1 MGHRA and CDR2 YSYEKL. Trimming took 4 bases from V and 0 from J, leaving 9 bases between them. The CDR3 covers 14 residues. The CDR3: CASSLQNVNTEAFF. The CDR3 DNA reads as TGCGCCAGCAGCCTACAGAACGTGAACACTGAAGCTTTCTTT.

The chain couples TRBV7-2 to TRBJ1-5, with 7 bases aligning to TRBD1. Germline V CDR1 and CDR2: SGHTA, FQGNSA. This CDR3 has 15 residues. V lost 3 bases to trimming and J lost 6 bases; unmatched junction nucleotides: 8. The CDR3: CASSFDRAGGQPQHF. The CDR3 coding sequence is TGTGCCAGCAGCTTTGACAGGGCCGGGGGTCAGCCCCAGCATTTT.

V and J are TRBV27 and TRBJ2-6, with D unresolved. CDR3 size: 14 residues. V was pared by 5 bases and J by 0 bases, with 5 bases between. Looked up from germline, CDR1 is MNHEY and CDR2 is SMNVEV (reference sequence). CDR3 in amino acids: CASSNNSGANVLTF. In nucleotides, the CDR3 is TGTGCCAGCAGTAACAACTCTGGGGCCAACGTCCTGACTTTC.

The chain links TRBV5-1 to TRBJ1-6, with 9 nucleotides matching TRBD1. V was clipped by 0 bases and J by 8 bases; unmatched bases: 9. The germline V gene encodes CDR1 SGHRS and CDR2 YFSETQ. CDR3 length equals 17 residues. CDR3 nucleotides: TGCGCCAGCAGCTTGGTAGCGGGACAGGGCAAGGATTCACCCCTCCACTTT. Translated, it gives CASSLVAGQGKDSPLHF.

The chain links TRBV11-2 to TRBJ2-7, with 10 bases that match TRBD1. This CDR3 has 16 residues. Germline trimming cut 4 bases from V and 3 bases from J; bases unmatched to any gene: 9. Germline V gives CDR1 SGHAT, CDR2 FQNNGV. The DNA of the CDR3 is TGTGCCAGCAGCTCTGACAGGGGGCGCGTTCTCTACGAGCAGTACTTC. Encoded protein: CASSSDRGRVLYEQYF. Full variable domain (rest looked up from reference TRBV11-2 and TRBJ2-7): EAGVAQSPRYKIIEKRQSVAFWCNPISGHATLYWYQQILGQGPKLLIQFQNNGVVDDSQLPKDRFSAERLKGVDSTLKIQPAKLEDSAVYLCASSSDRGRVLYEQYFGPGTRLTVT.

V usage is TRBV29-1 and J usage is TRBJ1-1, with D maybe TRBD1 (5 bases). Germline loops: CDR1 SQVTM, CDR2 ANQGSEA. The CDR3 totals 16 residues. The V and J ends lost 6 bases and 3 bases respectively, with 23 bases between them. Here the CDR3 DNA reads TGCAGCGTAAAGGGGATCGTCCCGTCGGGCTACACTGAAGCTTTCTTT. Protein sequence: CSVKGIVPSGYTEAFF.

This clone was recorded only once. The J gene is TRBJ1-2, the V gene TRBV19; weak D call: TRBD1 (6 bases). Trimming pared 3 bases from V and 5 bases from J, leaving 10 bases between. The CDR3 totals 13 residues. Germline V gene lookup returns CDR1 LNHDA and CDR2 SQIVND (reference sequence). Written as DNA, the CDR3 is TGTGCCAGTAGTATGAACAGGGATTATGGCTACACCTTC. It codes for CASSMNRDYGYTF.

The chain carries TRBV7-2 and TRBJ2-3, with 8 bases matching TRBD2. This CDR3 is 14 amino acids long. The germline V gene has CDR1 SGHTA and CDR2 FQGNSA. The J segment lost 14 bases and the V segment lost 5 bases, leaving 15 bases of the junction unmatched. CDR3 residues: CASSHSHSGGPGYF. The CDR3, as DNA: TGTGCCAGCAGCCACTCCCACTCGGGGGGGCCAGGGTATTTT.

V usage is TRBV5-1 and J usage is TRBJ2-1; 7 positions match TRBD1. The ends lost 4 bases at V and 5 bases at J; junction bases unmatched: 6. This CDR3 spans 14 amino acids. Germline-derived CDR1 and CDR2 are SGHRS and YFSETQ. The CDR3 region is CASSGGQRNNEQFF. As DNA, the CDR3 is TGCGCCAGCAGCGGGGGACAGAGGAACAATGAGCAGTTCTTC.

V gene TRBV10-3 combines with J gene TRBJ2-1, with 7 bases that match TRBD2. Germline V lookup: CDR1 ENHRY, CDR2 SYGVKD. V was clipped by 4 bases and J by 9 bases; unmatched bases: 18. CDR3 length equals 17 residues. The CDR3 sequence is CAISGRTGEGLGSEQFF. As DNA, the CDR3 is TGTGCCATCAGTGGTCGTACGGGGGAGGGGTTGGGGAGTGAGCAGTTCTTC.

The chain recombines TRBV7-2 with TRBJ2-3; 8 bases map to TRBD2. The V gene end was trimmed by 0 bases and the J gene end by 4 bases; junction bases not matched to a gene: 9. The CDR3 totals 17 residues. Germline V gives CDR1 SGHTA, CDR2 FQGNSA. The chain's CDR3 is CASSLALRGAGPDTQYF. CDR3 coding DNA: TGTGCCAGCAGCTTAGCCCTGCGGGGGGCGGGCCCAGATACGCAGTATTTT.

CDR3 sequence reads: CASSQVQASSLYGYTF. The CDR3 DNA follows: TGCGCCAGCAGCCAAGTTCAGGCCTCATCGCTCTATGGCTACACCTTC. The chain employs TRBV4-1 and TRBJ1-2; D not certain. With 1 base removed from V and 4 bases from J, the gap between germline ends came to 16 bases. This CDR3 contains 16 residues. Germline CDR1 MGHRA, CDR2 YSYEKL.

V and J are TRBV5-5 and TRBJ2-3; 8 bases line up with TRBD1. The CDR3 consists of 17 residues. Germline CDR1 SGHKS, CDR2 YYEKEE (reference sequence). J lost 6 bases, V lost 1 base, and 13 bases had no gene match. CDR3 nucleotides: TGTGCCAGCAGCTTGAGTTTCTCAGGGGGCGCGTTCGATACGCAGTATTTT. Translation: CASSLSFSGGAFDTQYF.

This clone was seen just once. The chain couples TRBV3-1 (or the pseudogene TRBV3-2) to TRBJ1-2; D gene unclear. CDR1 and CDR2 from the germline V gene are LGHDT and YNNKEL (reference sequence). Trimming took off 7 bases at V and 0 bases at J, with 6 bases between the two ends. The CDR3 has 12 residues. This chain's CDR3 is CASTLSNYGYTF. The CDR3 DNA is TGTGCCAGCACCCTATCTAACTATGGCTACACCTTC.

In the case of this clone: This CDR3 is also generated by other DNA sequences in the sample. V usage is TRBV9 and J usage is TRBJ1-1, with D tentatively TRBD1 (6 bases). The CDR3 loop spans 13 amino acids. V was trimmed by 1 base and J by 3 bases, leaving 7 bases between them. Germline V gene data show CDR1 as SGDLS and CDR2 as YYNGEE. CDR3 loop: CASSVSGDTEAFF. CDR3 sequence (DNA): TGTGCCAGCAGCGTATCAGGGGACACTGAAGCTTTCTTT.

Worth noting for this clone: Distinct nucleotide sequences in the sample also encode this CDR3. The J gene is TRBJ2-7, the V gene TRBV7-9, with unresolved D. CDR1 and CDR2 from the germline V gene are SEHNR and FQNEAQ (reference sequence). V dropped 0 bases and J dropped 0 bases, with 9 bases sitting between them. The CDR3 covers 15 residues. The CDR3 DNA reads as TGTGCCAGCAGCTTAGCGCTAGACTCCTCCTACGAGCAGTACTTC. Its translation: CASSLALDSSYEQYF.

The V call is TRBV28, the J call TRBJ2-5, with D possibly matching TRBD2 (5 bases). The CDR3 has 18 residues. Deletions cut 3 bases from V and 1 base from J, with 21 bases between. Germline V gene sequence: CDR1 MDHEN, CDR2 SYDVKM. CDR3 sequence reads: CASSFKASVERIQETQYF. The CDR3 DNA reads TGTGCCAGCAGTTTTAAGGCAAGTGTCGAGCGGATCCAAGAGACCCAGTACTTC. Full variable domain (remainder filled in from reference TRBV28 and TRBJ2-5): DVKVTQSSRYLVKRTGEKVFLECVQDMDHENMFWYRQDPGLGLRLIYFSYDVKMKEKGDIPEGYSVSREKKERFSLILESASTNQTSMYLCASSFKASVERIQETQYFGPGTRLLVL.

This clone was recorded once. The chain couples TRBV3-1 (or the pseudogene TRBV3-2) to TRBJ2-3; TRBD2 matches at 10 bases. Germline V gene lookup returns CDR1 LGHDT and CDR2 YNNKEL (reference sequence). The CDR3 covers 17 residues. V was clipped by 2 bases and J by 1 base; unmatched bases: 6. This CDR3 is CASSQPLAGVGTDTQYF. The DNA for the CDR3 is TGTGCCAGCAGCCAACCCCTAGCGGGAGTAGGCACAGATACGCAGTATTTT.